The 18 T cell receptor beta chains below all came from one sample that was sequenced in a study of PD-1 blockade in classical Hodgkin lymphoma (dated by TCRdb to 2018 to 2021). The meaning of the sample's time point label: cycle 4 day 1 (C4D1), after 5 to 7 weeks of nivolumab. Relapse after autologous stem cell transplantation had occurred in all trial patients, and cohorts A, B and C were distinguished by prior brentuximab vedotin exposure. Libraries were made using the immunoSEQ multiplex PCR assay. The source is immuneACCESS, and TCRdb retained only in-frame sequences with V and J called. Part of the clones is not carried over; for the studies checked, unresolved V genes explain less than half of this, and the remainder is unexplained. Counted in this sample were about 5,000 clones; roughly 67% of them appeared once. The ten largest clones capture approximately 27% of the sample. The material was peripheral blood mononuclear cells (PBMCs), obtained before the fourth cycle of nivolumab. All receptors come from a human donor with classical Hodgkin lymphoma.

This chain uses TRBV19 with TRBJ1-2, with D tentatively TRBD1 (6 bases). The CDR3 loop spans 13 amino acids. Trimming removed 9 bases from V and 2 bases from J, with 13 bases in between. The germline gives CDR1 LNHDA, CDR2 SQIVND (reference sequence). CDR3 coding DNA: TGTGCCAGCAGGGGACCTACCAACTATGGCTACACCTTC. Translation: CASRGPTNYGYTF.

The chain employs TRBV7-2 and TRBJ2-5; D unresolved. The germline CDR1 and CDR2 sequences are SGHTA and FQGNSA. Trimming left V 6 bases short and J 5 bases short, with 7 bases between. The CDR3 runs to 11 residues. The CDR3 reads CASSNSETQYF. The CDR3 nucleotides are TGTGCCAGCAGTAACTCCGAGACCCAGTACTTC.

This clone occurred a few times. The chain carries TRBV28 and TRBJ2-5; 12 bases fit TRBD2. The CDR3 extends over 16 amino acids. Germline V CDR1 and CDR2: MDHEN, SYDVKM. V lost 7 bases to trimming and J lost 7 bases; unmatched junction nucleotides: 13. CDR3 in amino acids: CASTKDLAGGMGTQYF. The CDR3 DNA is TGTGCCAGCACTAAGGATCTAGCGGGGGGGATGGGGACCCAGTACTTC.

The gene calls are TRBV5-4 and TRBJ2-3, with D possibly TRBD1 on 5 matching bases. V lost 4 bases, J lost 3 bases, and 15 bases lay in between. The CDR3 is 15 amino acids. CDR1 is SGHNT and CDR2 is YYREEE in the germline V gene (reference sequence). The CDR3 DNA reads TGTGCCAGCAGCCTCACCCAGACAGCTACAGATACGCAGTATTTT. Translation: CASSLTQTATDTQYF.

This clone was seen a handful of times. The chain links TRBV11-3 to TRBJ2-1, with D hard to call. V shed 0 bases and J shed 5 bases, with 11 bases lying between them. Germline assignment: CDR1 SGHNT and CDR2 YENEEA. The length of the CDR3 is 15 residues. CDR3 residues: CASSLEGKKHNEQFF. CDR3 nucleotide sequence: TGTGCCAGCAGCTTAGAGGGAAAGAAGCACAATGAGCAGTTCTTC.

This sequence joins TRBV28 and TRBJ2-1; 9 bases align to TRBD2. Germline V gene lookup returns CDR1 MDHEN and CDR2 SYDVKM. Trimming took 8 bases from V and 8 from J; bases not matched to a gene: 7. The CDR3 length is 13 residues. CDR3 protein: CASWLAGSHEQFF. Here the CDR3 DNA reads TGTGCCAGCTGGCTAGCGGGATCCCATGAGCAGTTCTTC.

By frequency in the sample, this clone is medium-sized. The V and J genes are TRBV27 and TRBJ2-7; D not resolved. Germline-derived CDR1 and CDR2 are MNHEY and SMNVEV (reference sequence). The ends were cut back, 10 bases at V and 3 bases at J, with 16 bases in the middle. The CDR3 runs to 13 residues. The CDR3 loop is CATASGLHYEQYF. Written as DNA, the CDR3 is TGTGCCACCGCCTCTGGGCTCCACTACGAGCAGTACTTC.

This clone counts as hyperexpanded. This chain joins TRBV28 and TRBJ2-3; the D is unclear. V gave up 5 bases and J gave up 0 bases, with 15 bases separating them. The germline CDR1 and CDR2 sequences are MDHEN and SYDVKM. This CDR3 region has 16 residues. The CDR3: CASSQISRLSTDTQYF. DNA for the CDR3: TGTGCCAGCAGTCAGATATCGAGACTGAGCACAGATACGCAGTATTTT. Drawing the rest from reference TRBV28 and TRBJ2-3, the complete variable domain is DVKVTQSSRYLVKRTGEKVFLECVQDMDHENMFWYRQDPGLGLRLIYFSYDVKMKEKGDIPEGYSVSREKKERFSLILESASTNQTSMYLCASSQISRLSTDTQYFGPGTRLTVL.

The chain carries TRBV7-9 and TRBJ2-3, with 7 positions matching TRBD2. Germline lookup yields CDR1 SEHNR and CDR2 FQNEAQ (reference sequence). The junction had 12 bases not matched to a gene; V was cut back by 5 bases and J by 4 bases. This CDR3 is built from 16 residues. CDR3 in DNA: TGTGCCAGCAGCACGGGGTGGCGGGAGTCCTCAGATACGCAGTATTTT. Its translation: CASSTGWRESSDTQYF.

This clone occurred a few times. This sequence joins TRBV5-5 and TRBJ2-3, with a possible D match to TRBD2 (6 bases). Per the germline V gene, CDR1 is SGHKS and CDR2 is YYEKEE (reference sequence). The CDR3 extends over 14 amino acids. The germline V and J ends were trimmed by 10 bases and 2 bases, with 17 bases remaining between them. The chain's CDR3 is CAWSRTTLTDTQYF. CDR3 coding DNA: TGTGCCTGGTCGAGGACTACTCTCACAGATACGCAGTATTTT.

This clone was found a few times. CDR3 amino acids: CASSLGDGGLYEQYF. CDR3 DNA sequence: TGTGCCAGCAGCTTAGGCGACGGGGGTTTGTACGAGCAGTACTTC. The V call is TRBV7-2, the J call TRBJ2-7, with D tentatively TRBD2 (6 bases). Trimming pared 1 base from V and 4 bases from J, leaving 14 bases between. The CDR3 spans 15 residues. Germline V lookup: CDR1 SGHTA, CDR2 FQGNSA.

DNA of the CDR3: TGTGCCAGCAGCTTAACGGGACTAGCGGGAGAAACCTACGAGCAGTACTTC. This translates into CASSLTGLAGETYEQYF. The rearrangement joins TRBV7-8 to TRBJ2-7, with TRBD2 matching 14 bases. CDR3 size: 17 residues. Looked up from germline, CDR1 is SGHVS and CDR2 is FQNEAQ. V was pared by 2 bases and J by 2 bases, with 5 bases of the junction left unmatched.

The chain links TRBV6-4 to TRBJ2-7, with unresolved D. V was pared by 1 base and J by 5 bases, with 0 bases between. Germline CDR1 MRHNA, CDR2 SNTAGT. The CDR3 spans 10 residues. CDR3 DNA: TGTGCCAGCAGTGACTACGAGCAGTACTTC. This sequence encodes CASSDYEQYF.

V usage is TRBV11-2 and J usage is TRBJ2-2; 10 nucleotides agree with TRBD2. V trimming: 1 base; J trimming: 4 bases; junction bases outside the gene matches: 0. The germline V gene has CDR1 SGHAT and CDR2 FQNNGV. The CDR3 runs 15 residues. The CDR3, as DNA: TGTGCCAGCAGCTTAGGACTAGCGGGCACCGGGGAGCTGTTTTTT. Its protein product is CASSLGLAGTGELFF.

The CDR3 spells CASSIARGNGELFF. In DNA form, the CDR3 reads TGTGCCAGTAGTATAGCCAGGGGAAACGGGGAGCTGTTTTTT. The chain joins TRBV19 to TRBJ2-2, with D maybe TRBD1 (6 bases). CDR3 size: 14 residues. Trimming took 1 base from V and 7 from J, leaving 10 bases between them. Germline CDR1 LNHDA, CDR2 SQIVND (reference sequence).

This chain uses TRBV5-4 with TRBJ2-5, with 12 nucleotides matching TRBD2. The CDR3 loop spans 16 amino acids. Germline trimming cut 3 bases from V and 5 bases from J; bases unmatched to any gene: 8. The V gene's germline CDR1 is SGHNT and CDR2 YYREEE (reference sequence). CDR3 DNA sequence: TGTGCCAGCAGCTCTAGCGGGAGGGCCCGCGGGGAGACCCAGTACTTC. As protein: CASSSSGRARGETQYF.

This clone was recorded only once. V and J are TRBV28 and TRBJ2-1; 8 positions match TRBD1. V lost 5 bases to trimming and J lost 9 bases; unmatched junction nucleotides: 3. This CDR3 region has 12 residues. Germline CDR1 MDHEN, CDR2 SYDVKM. The CDR3 loop is CASSDRGIEQFF. CDR3 coding DNA: TGTGCCAGCAGTGACAGGGGTATTGAGCAGTTCTTC.

The chain joins TRBV7-9 to TRBJ1-2, with D possibly matching TRBD1 (5 bases). V shed 5 bases and J shed 2 bases, with 12 bases lying between them. CDR3 length: 14 residues. Germline V CDR1 and CDR2: SEHNR, FQNEAQ (reference sequence). CDR3 sequence: CASSGTDRNYGYTF. The CDR3 coding sequence is TGTGCCAGCAGCGGAACCGACAGAAACTATGGCTACACCTTC. Based on the CDR3 plus reference TRBV7-9 and TRBJ1-2, the full variable domain is DTGVSQNPRHKITKRGQNVTFRCDPISEHNRLYWYRQTLGQGPEFLTYFQNEAQLEKSRLLSDRFSAERPKGSFSTLEIQRTEQGDSAMYLCASSGTDRNYGYTFGSGTRLTVV.